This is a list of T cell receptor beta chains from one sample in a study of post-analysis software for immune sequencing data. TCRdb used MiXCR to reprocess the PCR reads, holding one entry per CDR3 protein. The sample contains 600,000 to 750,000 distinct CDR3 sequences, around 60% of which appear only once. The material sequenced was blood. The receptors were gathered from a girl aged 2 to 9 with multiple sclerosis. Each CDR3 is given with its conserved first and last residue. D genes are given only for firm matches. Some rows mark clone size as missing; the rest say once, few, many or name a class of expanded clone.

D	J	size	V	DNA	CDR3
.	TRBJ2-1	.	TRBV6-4	TGTGCCAGCAGTGACCTTTACAATGTGCAGTTCTTC	CASSDLYNVQFF
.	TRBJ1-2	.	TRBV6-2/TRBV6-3	TGTGCCAGCAGTTACGTCGGGGGCAACTATGGCTACACCTTC	CASSYVGGNYGYTF
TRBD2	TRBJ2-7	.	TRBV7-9	TGTGCCAGCAGCGTAGCGGGGGAGAACTACGAGCAGTACTTC	CASSVAGENYEQYF
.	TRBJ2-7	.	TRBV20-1	TGCAGTGTTTCGCCGGGACCCGGATCCGAGCAGTACTTC	CSVSPGPGSEQYF
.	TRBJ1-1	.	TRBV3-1	TGTGCCAGCAGCCCCTTCGGTCGCACTGAAGCTTTCTTT	CASSPFGRTEAFF
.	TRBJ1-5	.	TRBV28	TGTGCCAGCAGTTTACGGGGGATACTACTTAGCAATCAGCCCCAGCATTTT	CASSLRGILLSNQPQHF
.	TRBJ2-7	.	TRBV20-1	TGCAGTGCTACGGACATCTCCTACGAGCAGTACTTC	CSATDISYEQYF
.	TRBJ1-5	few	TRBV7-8	TGTGCCAGCAGCTTAGTTCCCGGGAGTAGGGATCAGCCCCAGCATTTT	CASSLVPGSRDQPQHF
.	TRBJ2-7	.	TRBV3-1	TGTGCCAGCAGCCAAACGACAGTCTCCTACGAGCAGTACTTC	CASSQTTVSYEQYF
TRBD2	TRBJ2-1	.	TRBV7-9	TGTGCCAGCAGCCCCGGGACTAGCGGGGGCTCCAACTACAATGAGCAGTTCTTC	CASSPGTSGGSNYNEQFF
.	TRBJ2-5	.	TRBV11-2	TGTGCCAGCAGCCCCTCTGAGGGACTGGGAGAGACCCAGTACTTC	CASSPSEGLGETQYF
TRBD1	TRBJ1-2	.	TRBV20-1	TGCAGTGCTAGAGATGGGGGACAGGGGGCAGGTGGCTACACCTTC	CSARDGGQGAGGYTF
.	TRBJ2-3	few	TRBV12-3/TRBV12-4	TGTGCCAGCAGCGCCGGGGGAGCAGATACGCAGTATTTT	CASSAGGADTQYF
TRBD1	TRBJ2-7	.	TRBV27	TGTGCCAGCAGTCCGGACAGGGCATATGGTGACGAGCAGTACTTC	CASSPDRAYGDEQYF
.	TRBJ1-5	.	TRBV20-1	TGCAGTGCTAGTCCCGGGGGTGCGAGCAATCAGCCCCAGCATTTT	CSASPGGASNQPQHF
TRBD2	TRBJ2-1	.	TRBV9	TGTGCCAGCAGCGTAGCGGCGGGAGGGCTGAACAATGAGCAGTTCTTC	CASSVAAGGLNNEQFF
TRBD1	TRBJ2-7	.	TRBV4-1	TGCGCCAGCAGCCAAGATCGCGCAGGGGGCCGCGAGCAGTACTTC	CASSQDRAGGREQYF
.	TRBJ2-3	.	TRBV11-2	TGTGCCAGCAGCTTAGATGAAAGGGGGCGGGAGCGAGATACGCAGTATTTT	CASSLDERGRERDTQYF
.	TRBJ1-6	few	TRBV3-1	TGTGCCAGCAGCCAAGACCGGCGGGCCTATAATTCACCCCTCCACTTT	CASSQDRRAYNSPLHF
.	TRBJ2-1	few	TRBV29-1	TGCAGCGTTCTTCACAGGGTCGCCTACAATGAGCAGTTCTTC	CSVLHRVAYNEQFF
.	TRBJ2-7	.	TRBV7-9	TGTGCCAGCAGCAATCTTTCGGAAGCCTACGAGCAGTACTTC	CASSNLSEAYEQYF
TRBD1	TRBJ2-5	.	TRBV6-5	TGTGCCAGCAGTTACGGGACAGGGACCCAAGAGACCCAGTACTTC	CASSYGTGTQETQYF
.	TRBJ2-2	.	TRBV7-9	TGTGCCAGCAGGCCCGGACAGATCTCCGGGGAGTTGTTTTTT	CASRPGQISGELFF
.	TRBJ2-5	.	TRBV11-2	TGTGCCAGCAGCCGCAACTCGGAGACCCAGTACTTC	CASSRNSETQYF
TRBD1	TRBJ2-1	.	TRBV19	TGTGCCAGTAGCCCACAGGGGTTTGATGAGCAGTTCTTC	CASSPQGFDEQFF
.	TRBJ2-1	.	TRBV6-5	TGTGCCAGCAGCTCCTTGGGGGCGGGGTTCTACAATGAGCAGTTCTTC	CASSSLGAGFYNEQFF
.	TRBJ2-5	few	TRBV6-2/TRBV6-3	TGTGCCAGCAGTCCCGCCGGGGGAAGTTTGGAGACCCAGTACTTC	CASSPAGGSLETQYF
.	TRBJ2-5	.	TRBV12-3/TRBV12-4	TGTGCCAGCAAAACAGCCCAAGAGACCCAGTACTTC	CASKTAQETQYF
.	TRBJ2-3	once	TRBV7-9	TGTGCCAGCAGCTTAGGCATCGGAGCGCGGCAGTATTTT	CASSLGIGARQYF